A single sample is the source of the 24 T cell receptor beta chains below, sequenced in a study of blood T cell repertoires in COVID-19. TCRdb's copy holds only in-frame clones and misses some; the assay was immunoSEQ multiplex PCR. The sample has around 700,000 clones, 80% to 90% seen once. The source material was peripheral blood. The origin of the receptors is a young woman with acute or convalescent COVID-19.

J is TRBJ1-2 and V is TRBV11-2; 7 bases match TRBD1. Germline V gene sequence: CDR1 SGHAT, CDR2 FQNNGV. The CDR3 is made up of 15 amino acids. The V segment lost 0 bases and the J segment 13 bases; nucleotides outside the gene matches: 14. CDR3 in amino acids: CASSLDRGTVLDRTF. The DNA for the CDR3 is TGTGCCAGCAGCTTAGATAGAGGGACAGTACTCGATCGCACCTTC.

The chain links TRBV24-1 to TRBJ1-5; 9 bases are shared with TRBD1. The V gene's germline CDR1 is KGHDR and CDR2 SFDVKD. Trimming cost V 3 bases and J 0 bases; bases outside gene matches: 2. The CDR3 has 16 amino acids. This CDR3 is CATSDADRGSNQPQHF. DNA of the CDR3: TGTGCCACCAGTGATGCGGACAGGGGTAGCAATCAGCCCCAGCATTTT.

The gene calls are TRBV11-2 and TRBJ2-3, with 8 bases matching TRBD2. This CDR3 spans 14 amino acids. Germline assignment: CDR1 SGHAT and CDR2 FQNNGV. With 5 bases clipped from V and 3 bases from J, the junction kept 4 bases outside the gene matches. In DNA form, the CDR3 reads TGTGCCAGCAGCCTCGCGGGGGGTACAGATACGCAGTATTTT. It specifies CASSLAGGTDTQYF.

The J gene is TRBJ2-1, the V gene TRBV18; TRBD1 aligns across 8 bases. CDR3 length: 13 residues. The trim removed 4 bases at V and 5 bases at J, leaving 1 base unmatched. CDR1 is KGHSH and CDR2 is LQKENI in the germline V gene. The DNA of the CDR3 is TGTGCCAGCTCACTGGGACAGGACAATGAGCAGTTCTTC. This translates into CASSLGQDNEQFF.

The rearrangement uses TRBV7-6 and TRBJ2-7; 12 bases agree with TRBD2. The germline CDR1 and CDR2 sequences are SGHVS and FNYEAQ. J gave up 5 bases and V 4 bases, and 6 bases lay outside the gene matches. The CDR3 consists of 15 residues. The CDR3 loop reads CASSYGLAGKDEQYF. CDR3 nucleotides: TGTGCCAGCAGCTATGGACTAGCGGGGAAGGACGAGCAGTACTTC.

This rearrangement joins TRBV7-9 to TRBJ1-4; perhaps TRBD1 as D (6 bases). The CDR3 is 15 residues long. V gave up 1 base and J gave up 8 bases, with 14 bases separating them. Looked up from germline, CDR1 is SEHNR and CDR2 is FQNEAQ (reference sequence). This CDR3 reads CASSLGGRRAEKLFF. The CDR3 DNA is TGTGCCAGCAGCTTAGGGGGGCGGAGAGCCGAAAAACTGTTTTTT.

CDR3 loop: CAWSWRDGGYTF. The CDR3 nucleotides read TGTGCCTGGAGTTGGAGGGACGGCGGCTACACCTTC. J is TRBJ1-2 and V is TRBV30, with D tentatively TRBD1 (5 bases). The V end was cut by 2 bases, the J end by 8 bases, with 12 bases between. The CDR3 has 12 amino acids. Looked up from germline, CDR1 is GTSNPN and CDR2 is SVGIG (reference sequence).

V usage is TRBV11-2 and J usage is TRBJ2-4; D gene ambiguous. V was cut by 6 bases and J by 4 bases, with 4 bases left in between. This CDR3 region has 11 residues. Germline V gene data show CDR1 as SGHAT and CDR2 as FQNNGV. Written as DNA, the CDR3 is TGTGCCAGCAGGCGTAAAAACATTCAGTACTTC. Residues: CASRRKNIQYF. Variable domain in full (rest from reference TRBV11-2 and TRBJ2-4): EAGVAQSPRYKIIEKRQSVAFWCNPISGHATLYWYQQILGQGPKLLIQFQNNGVVDDSQLPKDRFSAERLKGVDSTLKIQPAKLEDSAVYLCASRRKNIQYFGAGTRLSVL.

The chain carries TRBV23-1 and TRBJ1-4; D gene ambiguous. TRBV23-1 is reported as an ORF; its role is uncertain. V lost 3 bases, J lost 4 bases, and 12 bases lay in between. This CDR3 is 15 amino acids long. The DNA of the CDR3 is TGCGCCAGCAGTCATTCAGGACTACTTAATGAAAAACTGTTTTTT. Translated, it gives CASSHSGLLNEKLFF.

The chain is built from TRBV6-5 and TRBJ1-2; TRBD1 agrees at 8 bases. Trimming took 11 bases from V and 7 from J; bases not matched to a gene: 12. CDR1 and CDR2 from the germline V gene are MNHEY and SVGAGI. The CDR3 is made up of 13 amino acids. The CDR3 here is CAGQGVLRGGYTF. The CDR3 DNA is TGTGCCGGACAGGGTGTGTTAAGAGGTGGCTACACCTTC.

The V and J genes are TRBV24-1 and TRBJ1-2; 8 bases fit TRBD1. V gave up 7 bases and J gave up 8 bases; unmatched junction bases: 8. This CDR3 has 13 residues. Germline V gene lookup returns CDR1 KGHDR and CDR2 SFDVKD. The CDR3 spells CATSVGTGGGYTF. CDR3 DNA: TGTGCCACCAGCGTCGGGACAGGTGGAGGCTACACCTTC.

The gene calls are TRBV6-1 and TRBJ1-5; possibly TRBD1 for D (6 bases). Germline loops: CDR1 MNHNS, CDR2 SASEGT. CDR3 length: 13 residues. Trimming stripped 4 bases from V and 6 bases from J, with 10 bases between. CDR3 coding DNA: TGTGCCAGCAGTGCAGGGGATGTTCAGCCCCAGCATTTT. Protein sequence: CASSAGDVQPQHF.

The chain employs TRBV5-6 and TRBJ1-5, with 7 bases identical to TRBD1. J lost 5 bases, V lost 4 bases, and 12 bases had no gene match. The germline V gene encodes CDR1 SGHDT and CDR2 YYEEEE. CDR3 length equals 16 residues. CDR3 DNA sequence: TGTGCCAGCAGCCCCCGAGGTAGGGGGCTTGATCAGCCCCAGCATTTT. Its translation is CASSPRGRGLDQPQHF.

The genes are TRBV9 and TRBJ2-3, with 7 positions matching TRBD2. Germline CDR1 reads SGDLS; CDR2 reads YYNGEE. V lost 4 bases, J lost 0 bases, and 8 bases stayed unmatched. The CDR3 length is 16 residues. The CDR3 protein is CASSSGGSRSTDTQYF. For the CDR3, the DNA is TGTGCCAGCAGCTCGGGGGGTAGCCGGAGCACAGATACGCAGTATTTT.

The chain is built from TRBV24-1 and TRBJ2-5, with D tentatively TRBD2 (6 bases). There are 14 residues in the CDR3. V was pared by 3 bases and J by 5 bases, with 12 bases between. The germline CDR1 and CDR2 sequences are KGHDR and SFDVKD. The CDR3 is CATSDPGTWETQYF. The CDR3 bases are TGTGCCACCAGTGATCCTGGGACTTGGGAGACCCAGTACTTC.

This clone occurred once. V and J are TRBV19 and TRBJ2-7; perhaps TRBD2 as D (6 bases). Trimming pared 4 bases from V and 0 bases from J, leaving 10 bases between. The CDR3 contains 14 residues. Looked up from germline, CDR1 is LNHDA and CDR2 is SQIVND (reference sequence). The CDR3 nucleotides read TGTGCCAGTAGTAACTCGGGACTCTCCTACGAGCAGTACTTC. It codes for CASSNSGLSYEQYF.

The rearrangement joins TRBV25-1 to TRBJ1-5, with D possibly matching TRBD1 (5 bases). Germline values: CDR1 MGHDK, CDR2 SYGVNS. V was trimmed by 5 bases and J by 5 bases, leaving 16 bases between them. The length of the CDR3 is 15 residues. CDR3 bases: TGTGCCAGCAGTACGTTCGGGGGTTTGGATCAGCCCCAGCATTTT. Its protein is CASSTFGGLDQPQHF.

V is TRBV7-9 and J is TRBJ2-3; 8 positions agree with TRBD2. The length of the CDR3 is 14 residues. Germline V gene sequence: CDR1 SEHNR, CDR2 FQNEAQ (reference sequence). With 5 bases clipped from V and 5 bases from J, the junction kept 6 bases outside the gene matches. CDR3 in DNA: TGTGCCAGCAGCCTCGGGGGGGCTGTAGATACGCAGTATTTT. Translated, it gives CASSLGGAVDTQYF.

The rearrangement links TRBV6-6 to TRBJ1-2; 8 positions match TRBD1. V lost 0 bases and J lost 7; bases outside the gene matches: 7. CDR3 size: 15 residues. Germline lookup yields CDR1 MNHNY and CDR2 SVGAGI (reference sequence). CDR3 residues: CASSYSNRQGAGYTF. DNA for the CDR3: TGTGCCAGCAGTTACTCGAACCGCCAGGGGGCTGGCTACACCTTC.

This clone has more than one count but fewer than ten. V is TRBV5-1 and J is TRBJ1-5; no firm D call. The CDR3 contains 14 residues. Germline loops: CDR1 SGHRS, CDR2 YFSETQ. V lost 0 bases and J 7 bases, leaving 11 bases between the germline ends. Written as DNA, the CDR3 is TGCGCCAGCAGCTTGGCCATGGGCGGGCAGCCCCAGCATTTT. It encodes CASSLAMGGQPQHF.

This clone was detected once. The rearrangement joins TRBV7-2 to TRBJ2-1; 7 positions match TRBD1. Germline CDR1 reads SGHTA; CDR2 reads FQGNSA. V trimming: 4 bases; J trimming: 8 bases; junction bases outside the gene matches: 14. The CDR3 spans 16 residues. In DNA form, the CDR3 reads TGTGCCAGCAGCTCCTTAGACAGGGTGAAGTGGGATGAGCAGTTCTTC. Its protein product is CASSSLDRVKWDEQFF. Supplemented by reference TRBV7-2 and TRBJ2-1, the full variable domain reads GAGVSQSPSNKVTEKGKDVELRCDPISGHTALYWYRQSLGQGLEFLIYFQGNSAPDKSGLPSDRFSAERTGGSVSTLTIQRTQQEDSAVYLCASSSLDRVKWDEQFFGPGTRLTVL.

This rearrangement joins TRBV11-2 to TRBJ1-5; D gene ambiguous. Germline loops: CDR1 SGHAT, CDR2 FQNNGV. The CDR3 loop spans 14 amino acids. V was cut by 1 base and J by 0 bases, with 4 bases left in between. The CDR3 DNA follows: TGTGCCAGCAGCTTAGGTCATAGCAATCAGCCCCAGCATTTT. Protein product: CASSLGHSNQPQHF.

The chain combines TRBV6-2 or TRBV6-3 with TRBJ1-2, with TRBD1 matching over 8 bases. CDR3 length: 13 amino acids. V lost 4 bases, J lost 3 bases, and 1 base stayed unmatched. Germline lookup yields CDR1 MNHEY and CDR2 SVGEGT. The CDR3: CASSWDRYYGYTF. Here the CDR3 DNA reads TGTGCCAGCAGTTGGGACAGGTACTATGGCTACACCTTC.

The chain couples TRBV19 to TRBJ1-1, with a tentative D call TRBD1 (5 bases). CDR1 is LNHDA and CDR2 is SQIVND in the germline V gene (reference sequence). The CDR3 contains 15 residues. V was clipped by 5 bases and J by 6 bases, with 19 bases between them. CDR3 in DNA: TGTGCCAGTAGTCCCCCCTCTACAGGTCGCTCTGAAGCTTTCTTT. Translation: CASSPPSTGRSEAFF.